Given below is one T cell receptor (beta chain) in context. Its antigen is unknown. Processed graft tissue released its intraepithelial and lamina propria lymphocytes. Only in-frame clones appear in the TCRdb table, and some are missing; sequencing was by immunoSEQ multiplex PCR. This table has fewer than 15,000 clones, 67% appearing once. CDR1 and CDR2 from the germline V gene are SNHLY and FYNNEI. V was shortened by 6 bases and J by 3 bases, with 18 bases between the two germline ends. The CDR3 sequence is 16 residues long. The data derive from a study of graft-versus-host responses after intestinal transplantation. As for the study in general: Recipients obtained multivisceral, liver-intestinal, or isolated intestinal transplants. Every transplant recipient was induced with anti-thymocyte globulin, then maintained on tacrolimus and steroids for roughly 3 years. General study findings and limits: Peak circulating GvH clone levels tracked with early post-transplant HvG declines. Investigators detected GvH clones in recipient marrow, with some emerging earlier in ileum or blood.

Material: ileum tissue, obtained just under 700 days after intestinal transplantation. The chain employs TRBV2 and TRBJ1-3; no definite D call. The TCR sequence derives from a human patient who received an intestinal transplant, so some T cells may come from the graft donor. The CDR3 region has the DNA TGTGCCAGCAGCCCAAAAGAGGTTTTTGATGGAAACACCATATATTTT. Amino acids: CASSPKEVFDGNTIYF. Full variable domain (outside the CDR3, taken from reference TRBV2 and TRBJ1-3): EPEVTQTPSHQVTQMGQEVILRCVPISNHLYFYWYRQILGQKVEFLVSFYNNEISEKSEIFDDQFSVERPDGSNFTLKIRSTKLEDSAMYFCASSPKEVFDGNTIYFGEGSWLTVV.